This entry describes one T cell receptor beta chain. Its antigen target is currently unknown. Qualities for individual bases were not recorded, and no much larger clone is one base off. Libraries were prepared through the immunoSEQ multiplex PCR assay. For most patients, genomic DNA was isolated with the Qiagen DNeasy Blood and Tissue Kit and shipped frozen to Adaptive Biotechnologies for TCR sequencing. For most patients, genomic DNA was subjected to high-throughput TCR-beta CDR3 sequencing by Adaptive Biotechnologies. Concerning the study's data processing: Adaptive's ImmunoSEQ software was the source of the TCR sequencing data for 15 to 20 patients, while three other patients were processed with MiXCR and VDJtools. To correct CD4 versus CD8 sorting errors, sequences present in both subsets at a frequency ratio below 5:1 were removed. CDR3 nucleotide sequences shared between donor and recipient were removed because their origin could not be assigned. To be classed as alloreactive, a clone needed at least 2-fold expansion over unstimulated cells and a minimum CFSE-low frequency of 0.002% (template counts) or 0.001% (read counts). Clones detected in sequenced pre-transplant spleen, lymph node, or MLR CFSE-low populations of the donor or recipient were defined as mappable. The cumulative frequency of alloreactive clones was calculated as a percentage of all sequences, weighted by copy number. TCRdb carries this immuneACCESS record with in-frame sequences only. Its versions omit some clonotypes, under half of them owing to an unresolved V gene in the studies checked, with the rest unexplained. That table gives V, J and clone size, and the DNA gave D and trimming. The sample records more than 75,000 clones, less than 95% of which are singletons. Of the sample, under 0.4% is held by the ten largest clones.

The germline V gene (reference sequence) specifies GTSNPN as CDR1 and SVGIG as CDR2. V trim: 3 bases; J trim: 2 bases; unmatched bases: 10. The CDR3 has 18 amino acids, counting the end cysteine and phenylalanine. Of all the DNA, just the CDR3 is kept, 54 bases in frame from base 1. The time point label of this sample denotes: cells obtained before transplantation from donor or recipient. CD3+CD4+ and CD3+CD8+ populations were FACS-sorted from unstimulated pre-transplant donor and recipient cells taken from spleen or lymph nodes. The sample belongs to a study of graft-versus-host responses after intestinal transplantation (dated by TCRdb to the early 2020s). About the investigation overall: Multivisceral, liver-intestinal, or isolated intestinal transplants were received by the recipients. Rather than going through the commercial service, samples from a few later patients were sequenced in-house on an Illumina MiSeq and processed with MiXCR. The cohort enrolled 24 intestinal transplant recipients, one of whom was a retransplant, and a few patients without pretransplant specimens were excluded. Every recipient was given anti-thymocyte globulin induction, then maintenance tacrolimus and steroids for two to three years. Donor T cell macrochimerism was defined as a peak of at least 4% donor T cells among recipient peripheral blood mononuclear cells. Bulk TCR-beta CDR3 sequencing was used to track graft-versus-host and host-versus-graft alloreactive T cell clones in the graft, circulation and bone marrow after intestinal transplantation. Alloreactive clones were identified by sequencing pre-transplant mixed lymphocyte reaction products and comparing them with unstimulated pre-transplant donor and recipient T cells. What the authors observed across the whole study: The relatively low number and heterogeneity of intestinal transplant patients limited the conclusions. GvH clones turned up in recipient bone marrow, with some appearing earlier in ileal mucosa or blood, a pattern consistent with an intestinal mucosal origin. In patients with donor T cell macrochimerism, the allografts had high GvH to HvG T cell clonal ratios. Peak levels of circulating GvH clones were associated with declines in HvG clones early after transplant.

The origin of this receptor is a human donor who was the organ donor for an intestinal transplant. The sample in question was unstimulated CD4+ T cells sorted from spleen or lymph node cells, obtained before transplant. The sequence links TRBV30 to TRBJ2-7; 16 of the junction bases match TRBD2. In nucleotide form, the sequence is TGTGCCTGGAGGAGATCTCCGGGACTAGCGGGGGGGCCCTACGAGCAGTACTTC. The resulting protein is CAWRRSPGLAGGPYEQYF.